This TCR beta chain was sequenced during a study of regulatory T cells in long-lasting Graves disease. Sample time point: newly diagnosed GD, antithyroid drugs for less than 3 months. Following extraction of RNA from PBMCs, that RNA was used to make the TCR library. V lost 3 bases to trimming and J lost 6 bases; unmatched junction nucleotides: 9. CDR1 KGHSH and CDR2 LQKENI come from the germline V gene. The CDR3 runs to 17 residues. iRepertoire HTBI primers and Arm-PCR of CDR3 regions built TCR beta libraries. TCRdb re-analysed the multiplex PCR reads in MiXCR, keeping a single row per CDR3 protein. Altogether about 450,000 distinct CDR3 sequences are present, 12% to 15% being singletons, with the ten largest covering over 15%. This clonotype was counted ten times or more. This sample was also put to use in a study of T cells in Graves' hyperthyroidism and ophthalmopathy.

This sample comprised peripheral blood mononuclear cells (PBMCs), obtained at new diagnosis, from a patient treated with antithyroid drugs. The chain carries TRBV18 and TRBJ2-3, with TRBD2 matching 13 bases. The sequence was obtained from a woman aged 45-60 years with Graves disease. The chain's CDR3 is CASSPTRTSGSGDTQYF. The CDR3 coding sequence is TGTGCCAGCTCACCCACTCGGACTAGCGGGAGCGGGGATACGCAGTATTTT.